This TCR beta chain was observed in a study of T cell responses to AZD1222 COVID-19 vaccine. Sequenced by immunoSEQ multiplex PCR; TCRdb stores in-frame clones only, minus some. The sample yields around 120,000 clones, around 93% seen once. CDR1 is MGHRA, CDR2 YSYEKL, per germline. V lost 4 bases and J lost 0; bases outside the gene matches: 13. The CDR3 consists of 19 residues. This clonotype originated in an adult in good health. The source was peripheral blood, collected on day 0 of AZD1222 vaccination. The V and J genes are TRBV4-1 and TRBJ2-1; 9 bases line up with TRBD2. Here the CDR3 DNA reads TGCGCCAGCAGCCCGGGTTTTGCGGCGGGAGGGCCCTCCTACAATGAGCAGTTCTTC. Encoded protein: CASSPGFAAGGPSYNEQFF.